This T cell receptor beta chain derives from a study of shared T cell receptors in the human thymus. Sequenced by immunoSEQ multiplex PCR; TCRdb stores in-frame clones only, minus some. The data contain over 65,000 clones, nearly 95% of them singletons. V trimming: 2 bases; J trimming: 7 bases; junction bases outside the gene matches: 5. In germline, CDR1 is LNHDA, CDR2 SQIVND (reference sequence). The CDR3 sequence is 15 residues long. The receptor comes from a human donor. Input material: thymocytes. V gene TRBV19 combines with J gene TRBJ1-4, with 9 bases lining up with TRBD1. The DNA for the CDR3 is TGTGCCAGTAGTATAAGGGGACAGGGCGGTGAAAAACTGTTTTTT. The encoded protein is CASSIRGQGGEKLFF.